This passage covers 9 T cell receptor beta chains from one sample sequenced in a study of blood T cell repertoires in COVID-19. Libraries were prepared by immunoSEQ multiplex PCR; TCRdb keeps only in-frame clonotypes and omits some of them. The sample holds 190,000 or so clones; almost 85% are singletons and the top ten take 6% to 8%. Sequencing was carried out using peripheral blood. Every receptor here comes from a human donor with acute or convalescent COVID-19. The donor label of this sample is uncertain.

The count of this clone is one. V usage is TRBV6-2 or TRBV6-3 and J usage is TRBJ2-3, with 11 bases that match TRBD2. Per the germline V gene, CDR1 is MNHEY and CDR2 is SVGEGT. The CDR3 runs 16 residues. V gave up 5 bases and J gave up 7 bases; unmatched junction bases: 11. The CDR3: CASSDPSGRLLYTQYF. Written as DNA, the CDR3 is TGTGCCAGCAGTGACCCTAGCGGGAGGCTCCTCTATACGCAGTATTTT.

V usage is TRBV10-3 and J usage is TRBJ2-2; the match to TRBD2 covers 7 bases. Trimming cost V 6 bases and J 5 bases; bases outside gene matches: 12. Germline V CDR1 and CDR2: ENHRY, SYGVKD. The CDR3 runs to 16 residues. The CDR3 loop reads CAIRGDSPGGTGELFF. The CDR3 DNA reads TGTGCCATCAGGGGGGACTCCCCGGGGGGAACCGGGGAGCTGTTTTTT.

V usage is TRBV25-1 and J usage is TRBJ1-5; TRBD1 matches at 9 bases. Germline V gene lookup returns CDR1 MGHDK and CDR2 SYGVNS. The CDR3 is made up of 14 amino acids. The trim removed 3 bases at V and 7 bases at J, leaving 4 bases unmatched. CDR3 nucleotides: TGTGCCAGCAGTGACGACAGGGGGGGACAGCCCCAGCATTTT. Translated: CASSDDRGGQPQHF.

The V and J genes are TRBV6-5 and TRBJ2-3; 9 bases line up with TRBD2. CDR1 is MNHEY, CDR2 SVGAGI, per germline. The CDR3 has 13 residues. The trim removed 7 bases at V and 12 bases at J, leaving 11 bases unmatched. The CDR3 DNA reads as TGTGCCAGCACCCCCCCCGGGACTAGCCTCCAGTATTTT. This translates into CASTPPGTSLQYF.

CDR3 sequence (DNA): TGTGCCAGCACCAGGATAGCGGGAGGGCCTGGTGAGCAGTACTTC. It specifies CASTRIAGGPGEQYF. The chain combines TRBV6-5 with TRBJ2-7; 11 bases align to TRBD2. After removal of 7 bases from V and 7 bases from J, the junction contained 12 bases not matched to a gene. Germline CDR1 MNHEY, CDR2 SVGAGI. The CDR3 has 15 residues.

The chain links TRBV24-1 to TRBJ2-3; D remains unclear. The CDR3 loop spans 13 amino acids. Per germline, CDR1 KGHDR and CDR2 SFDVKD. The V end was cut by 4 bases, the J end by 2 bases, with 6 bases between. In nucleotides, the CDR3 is TGTGCCACCAGTGACAGGCCCACAGATACGCAGTATTTT. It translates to CATSDRPTDTQYF.

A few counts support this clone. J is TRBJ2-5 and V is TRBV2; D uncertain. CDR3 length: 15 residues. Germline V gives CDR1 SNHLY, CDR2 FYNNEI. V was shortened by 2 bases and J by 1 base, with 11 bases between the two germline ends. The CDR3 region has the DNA TGTGCCAGCAGTGAATTGTTGGCAGTCCAAGAGACCCAGTACTTC. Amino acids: CASSELLAVQETQYF.

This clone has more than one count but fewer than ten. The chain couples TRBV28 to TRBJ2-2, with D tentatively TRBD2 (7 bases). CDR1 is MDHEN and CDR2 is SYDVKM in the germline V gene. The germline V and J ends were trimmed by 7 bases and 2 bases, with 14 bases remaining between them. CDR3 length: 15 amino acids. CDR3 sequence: CASILGGANTGELFF. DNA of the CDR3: TGTGCCAGCATCCTGGGGGGGGCTAACACCGGGGAGCTGTTTTTT.

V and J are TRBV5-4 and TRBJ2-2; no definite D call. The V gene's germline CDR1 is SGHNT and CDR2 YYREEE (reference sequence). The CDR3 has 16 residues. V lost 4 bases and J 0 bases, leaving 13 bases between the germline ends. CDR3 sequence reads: CASSDSVAANTGELFF. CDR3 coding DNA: TGTGCCAGCAGCGATTCCGTGGCGGCGAACACCGGGGAGCTGTTTTTT.